A selection of T cell receptor beta chains follows, all from one sample in a study of T-cell reconstitution after alpha-beta-depleted transplantation in children. Each CDR3 protein gets one entry after TCRdb re-called the PCR reads with MiXCR. Among fewer than 700,000 distinct CDR3 sequences listed, 13% were seen once. This material consisted of PBMCs, mostly from graft donor cells, taken 360 days after TCRalphabeta/CD19-depleted stem cell transplant. The receptor source for this set is a male patient younger than 18 who had a stem cell transplant for acute myeloid leukemia, so the T cells may come from the graft donor. CDR3s include the opening cysteine and the closing phenylalanine or tryptophan. Each record gives: V gene, clone size, J gene, D gene, CDR3 protein, CDR3 DNA. D genes are given only for firm matches. Clone size appears in some rows only: once, few, many, or a class for an expanded clone.

TRBV7-2	few	TRBJ2-1	TRBD2	CASSSLLRLAGGREQFF	TGTGCCAGCAGCTCTCTATTAAGACTAGCGGGAGGGAGGGAGCAGTTCTTC
TRBV12-3/TRBV12-4	many	TRBJ2-1	NA	CASSPRTASSYNEQFF	TGTGCCAGCAGTCCTCGCACGGCAAGCTCCTACAATGAGCAGTTCTTC
TRBV20-1	NA	TRBJ1-5	NA	CSARDPAGDQPQHF	TGCAGTGCTAGAGATCCGGCAGGGGATCAGCCCCAGCATTTT
TRBV7-9	many	TRBJ2-1	NA	CASSSNSGRDNEQFF	TGTGCCAGCAGCAGCAACAGCGGCAGGGACAATGAGCAGTTCTTC
TRBV6-2/TRBV6-3	NA	TRBJ2-1	NA	CASSIGLATYNEQFF	TGTGCCAGCAGCATCGGCCTAGCGACCTACAATGAGCAGTTCTTC
TRBV20-1	NA	TRBJ2-5	NA	CSAIGGETQYF	TGCAGTGCTATAGGGGGGGAGACCCAGTACTTC
TRBV7-6	NA	TRBJ1-4	TRBD1	CASTPGGANEKLFF	TGTGCCAGCACCCCAGGGGGCGCAAATGAAAAACTGTTTTTT
TRBV7-7	NA	TRBJ2-5	NA	CASSLARGGAQETQYF	TGTGCTAGCAGCTTAGCCCGTGGGGGCGCACAAGAGACCCAGTACTTC
TRBV10-3	few	TRBJ1-2	NA	CAISESSGPANYGYTF	TGTGCCATCAGTGAGTCGTCAGGTCCCGCTAACTATGGCTACACCTTC
TRBV7-2	NA	TRBJ2-1	NA	CASTSLGRASYNEQFF	TGTGCCAGCACGTCACTCGGCAGGGCCTCCTACAATGAGCAGTTCTTC
TRBV29-1	many	TRBJ2-1	TRBD2	CSALLAGPSYNEQFF	TGCAGCGCCTTACTAGCGGGCCCATCCTACAATGAGCAGTTCTTC
TRBV20-1	NA	TRBJ2-1	NA	CSARAFFRTYNEQFF	TGCAGTGCTCGTGCGTTTTTCAGGACCTACAATGAGCAGTTCTTC
TRBV20-1	many	TRBJ2-1	TRBD2	CSARELAEPRNEQFF	TGCAGTGCTAGAGAGCTAGCGGAACCTAGGAATGAGCAGTTCTTC
TRBV20-1	few	TRBJ1-4	NA	CSAPDRLWEEKLFF	TGCAGTGCCCCGGATAGACTTTGGGAGGAAAAACTGTTTTTT
TRBV2	few	TRBJ2-1	TRBD2	CASSLPLAGDEQFF	TGTGCCAGCAGCCTTCCACTAGCGGGAGATGAGCAGTTCTTC
TRBV29-1	many	TRBJ2-3	NA	CSVRTANLYF	TGCAGCGTTAGGACCGCCAATCTGTATTTT
TRBV6-1	NA	TRBJ2-3	NA	CASRNYKDSDTQYF	TGTGCCAGCAGGAATTATAAGGACTCAGATACGCAGTATTTT
TRBV10-3	few	TRBJ1-1	NA	CAISESVGGGTEAFF	TGTGCCATCAGTGAGTCAGTCGGGGGCGGGACTGAAGCTTTCTTT
TRBV2	few	TRBJ2-7	NA	CASTVERGNYEQYF	TGTGCCAGCACGGTCGAAAGGGGTAACTACGAGCAGTACTTC
TRBV12-3/TRBV12-4	many	TRBJ2-5	TRBD1	CASSVGQVRVF	TGTGCCAGCAGCGTGGGACAGGTTCGCGTTTTC
TRBV28	many	TRBJ2-1	NA	CASSFLGTLSGYNEQFF	TGTGCCAGCAGTTTTTTAGGAACCCTCTCGGGGTACAATGAGCAGTTCTTC
TRBV7-9	NA	TRBJ2-7	NA	CASSFLAGLTYEQYF	TGTGCCAGCAGCTTTTTGGCGGGCCTTACCTACGAGCAGTACTTC
TRBV29-1	NA	TRBJ1-2	TRBD1	CSGGTGGYTF	TGCAGCGGGGGGACAGGCGGCTACACCTTC
TRBV7-9	NA	TRBJ2-5	TRBD2	CASSYLAGGSETQYF	TGTGCCAGCAGCTACCTGGCGGGAGGTTCGGAGACCCAGTACTTC
TRBV6-2/TRBV6-3	many	TRBJ2-1	NA	CASSWILRGSNEQFF	TGTGCCAGCAGTTGGATACTAAGGGGCTCCAATGAGCAGTTCTTC
TRBV7-7	many	TRBJ2-7	NA	CASPGAYEQYF	TGTGCTAGCCCCGGGGCATACGAGCAGTACTTC
TRBV3-1	few	TRBJ2-1	NA	CASSHPAGAPSNEQFF	TGTGCCAGCAGCCACCCGGCCGGGGCCCCTAGTAATGAGCAGTTCTTC
TRBV5-1	many	TRBJ2-5	NA	CASRILGETQYF	TGCGCCAGCAGAATTCTTGGAGAGACCCAGTACTTC
TRBV11-2	NA	TRBJ2-2	NA	CASSPVGRGRDTGELFF	TGTGCCAGCAGCCCAGTGGGTCGGGGGCGCGACACCGGGGAGCTGTTTTTT
TRBV20-1	few	TRBJ2-1	NA	CSASLRWSVDGINEQFF	TGCAGTGCTAGTCTAAGGTGGTCTGTCGATGGAATTAATGAGCAGTTCTTC
TRBV20-1	NA	TRBJ2-7	TRBD2	CSAQFPGLLTF	TGCAGTGCCCAATTCCCGGGACTACTTACCTTC
TRBV20-1	NA	TRBJ2-3	NA	CSASYGTDTQYF	TGCAGTGCTAGTTACGGCACAGATACGCAGTATTTT
TRBV28	NA	TRBJ2-7	TRBD2	CASSQPKGLTYEQYF	TGTGCCAGCAGCCAACCCAAGGGACTAACCTACGAGCAGTACTTC
TRBV7-3	NA	TRBJ2-7	NA	CASSAQGGLYEQYF	TGTGCCAGCAGCGCCCAGGGGGGCCTATACGAGCAGTACTTC
TRBV7-9	NA	TRBJ2-5	NA	CASSEWGRETQYF	TGTGCCAGCAGTGAATGGGGAAGAGAGACCCAGTACTTC
TRBV20-1	NA	TRBJ2-3	TRBD1	CSATTGQGILSWADTQYF	TGCAGTGCTACCACCGGACAGGGTATACTTTCCTGGGCAGATACGCAGTATTTT
TRBV6-1	few	TRBJ2-3	TRBD1	CASSQPTGVGTDTQYF	TGTGCCAGCAGCCAACCGACAGGGGTGGGCACAGATACGCAGTATTTT
TRBV6-2/TRBV6-3	NA	TRBJ2-3	TRBD1	CASSRDRSTQYF	TGTGCCAGCAGCCGGGACAGGAGTACGCAGTATTTT
TRBV18	many	TRBJ2-3	TRBD2	CASSQDAGLAGGPTDTQYF	TGTGCCAGCTCACAGGACGCAGGGTTGGCGGGAGGGCCAACAGATACGCAGTATTTT
TRBV3-1	few	TRBJ2-3	NA	CASSQEVPSGSSTDTQYF	TGTGCCAGCAGCCAAGAAGTTCCCTCAGGATCTAGCACAGATACGCAGTATTTT
TRBV6-1	few	TRBJ2-1	TRBD1	CASTGTGGSFGEQFF	TGTGCCAGCACCGGGACAGGGGGCAGTTTTGGTGAGCAGTTCTTC
TRBV19	NA	TRBJ2-1	TRBD1	CASSAHRTGGFNEQFF	TGTGCCAGTAGTGCACATAGAACAGGGGGCTTCAATGAGCAGTTCTTC
TRBV6-2/TRBV6-3	few	TRBJ2-1	TRBD2	CASSYRTSGSNEQFF	TGTGCCAGCAGTTATAGGACTAGCGGGAGCAATGAGCAGTTCTTC
TRBV15	few	TRBJ2-1	TRBD2	CATSRGAGGSYNEQFF	TGTGCCACCAGCAGAGGAGCGGGAGGCTCATACAATGAGCAGTTCTTC
TRBV21-1	few	TRBJ2-5	NA	CASSKGPPDGQETQYF	TGTGCCAGCAGCAAGGGACCTCCGGATGGGCAAGAGACCCAGTACTTC
TRBV28	few	TRBJ2-5	NA	CASSDPLETQYF	TGTGCCAGCAGTGATCCTTTGGAGACCCAGTACTTC
TRBV10-3	few	TRBJ2-1	NA	CAIRGFQGRDEQFF	TGTGCCATCAGGGGTTTTCAGGGGAGGGATGAGCAGTTCTTC
TRBV20-1	NA	TRBJ2-5	NA	CSARRIVQETQYF	TGCAGCGCTCGGAGAATCGTACAAGAGACCCAGTACTTC